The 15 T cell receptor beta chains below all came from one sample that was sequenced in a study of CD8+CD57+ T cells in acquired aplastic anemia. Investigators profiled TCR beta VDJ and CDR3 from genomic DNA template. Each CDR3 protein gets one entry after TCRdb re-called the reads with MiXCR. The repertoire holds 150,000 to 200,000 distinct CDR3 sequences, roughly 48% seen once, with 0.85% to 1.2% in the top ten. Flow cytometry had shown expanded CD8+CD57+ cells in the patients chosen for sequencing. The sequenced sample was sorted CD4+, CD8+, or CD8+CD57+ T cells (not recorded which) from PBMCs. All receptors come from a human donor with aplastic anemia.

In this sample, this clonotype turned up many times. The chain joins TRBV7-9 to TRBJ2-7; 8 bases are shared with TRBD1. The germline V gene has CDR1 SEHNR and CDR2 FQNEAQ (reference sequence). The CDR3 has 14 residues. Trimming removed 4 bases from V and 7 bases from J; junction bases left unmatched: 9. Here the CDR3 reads CASSSVPGQAEQYF. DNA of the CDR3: TGTGCCAGCAGCTCCGTCCCGGGACAGGCTGAGCAGTACTTC.

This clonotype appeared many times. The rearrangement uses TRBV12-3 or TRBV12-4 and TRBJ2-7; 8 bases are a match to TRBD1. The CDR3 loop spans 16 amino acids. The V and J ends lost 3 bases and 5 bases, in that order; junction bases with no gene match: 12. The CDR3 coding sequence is TGTGCCAGCAGTTTGCGGCGGACAGGGCGAGGGGACGAGCAGTACTTC. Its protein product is CASSLRRTGRGDEQYF.

The CDR3 DNA reads as TGTGCCACCAGCAGCTACTTCTACGAGCAGTACTTC. It yields the protein CATSSYFYEQYF. This chain uses TRBV15 with TRBJ2-7, with D uncertain. CDR1 and CDR2 from the germline V gene are LNHNV and YYDKDF (reference sequence). This CDR3 contains 12 residues. The V gene lost 3 bases and the J gene lost 3 bases, with 6 bases spanning the gap.

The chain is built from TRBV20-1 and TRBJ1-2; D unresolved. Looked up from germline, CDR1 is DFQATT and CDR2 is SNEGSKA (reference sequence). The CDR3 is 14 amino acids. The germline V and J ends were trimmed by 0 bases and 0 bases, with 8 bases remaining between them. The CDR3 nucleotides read TGCAGTGCTAGAGATGAGCTCACTAACTATGGCTACACCTTC. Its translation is CSARDELTNYGYTF.

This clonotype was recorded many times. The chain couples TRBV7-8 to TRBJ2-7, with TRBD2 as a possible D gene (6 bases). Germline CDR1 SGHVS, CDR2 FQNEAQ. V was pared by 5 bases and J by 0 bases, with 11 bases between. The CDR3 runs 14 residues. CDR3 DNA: TGTGCCAGCAGCCCAGGGAGGCTCTCCTACGAGCAGTACTTC. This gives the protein CASSPGRLSYEQYF.

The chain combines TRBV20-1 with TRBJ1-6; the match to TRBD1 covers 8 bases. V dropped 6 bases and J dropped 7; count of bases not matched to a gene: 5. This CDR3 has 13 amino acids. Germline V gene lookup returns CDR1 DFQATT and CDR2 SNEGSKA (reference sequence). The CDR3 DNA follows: TGCAGTGCAGGACAGGGTGTGAATTCACCCCTCCACTTT. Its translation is CSAGQGVNSPLHF.

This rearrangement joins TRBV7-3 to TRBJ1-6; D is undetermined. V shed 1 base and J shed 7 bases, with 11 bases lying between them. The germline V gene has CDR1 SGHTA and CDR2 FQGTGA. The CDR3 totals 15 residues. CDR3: CASSLRPGLNSPLHF. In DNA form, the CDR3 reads TGTGCCAGCAGCTTAAGGCCAGGATTAAATTCACCCCTCCACTTT.

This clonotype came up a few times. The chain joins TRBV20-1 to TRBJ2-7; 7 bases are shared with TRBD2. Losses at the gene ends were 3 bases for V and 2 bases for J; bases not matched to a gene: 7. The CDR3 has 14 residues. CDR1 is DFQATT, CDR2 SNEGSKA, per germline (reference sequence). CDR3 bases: TGCAGTGCTAGTGGGTCGGCGGGGGCCTACGAGCAGTACTTC. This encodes CSASGSAGAYEQYF.

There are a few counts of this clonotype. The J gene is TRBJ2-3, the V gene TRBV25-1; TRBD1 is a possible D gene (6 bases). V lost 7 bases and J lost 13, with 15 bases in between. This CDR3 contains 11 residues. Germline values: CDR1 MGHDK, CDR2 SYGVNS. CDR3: CASTTGRREYF. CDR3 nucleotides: TGTGCCAGCACCACAGGGCGGAGAGAGTATTTT.

Here the CDR3 DNA reads TGTGCCAGCAGTTTCTTAGAGACCCAGTACTTC. It encodes CASSFLETQYF. The rearrangement joins TRBV2 to TRBJ2-5; D unresolved. The germline gives CDR1 SNHLY, CDR2 FYNNEI. The CDR3 runs 11 residues. V dropped 5 bases and J dropped 4 bases, with 5 bases sitting between them.

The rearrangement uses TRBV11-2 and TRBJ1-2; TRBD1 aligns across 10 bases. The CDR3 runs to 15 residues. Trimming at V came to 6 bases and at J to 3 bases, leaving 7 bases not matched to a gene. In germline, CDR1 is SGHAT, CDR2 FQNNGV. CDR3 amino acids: CASSPLTGGHYGYTF. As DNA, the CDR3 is TGTGCCAGCAGTCCCCTGACAGGGGGCCACTATGGCTACACCTTC.

The CDR3 reads CASSLIAGLPSEQYF. CDR3 nucleotide sequence: TGTGCCAGCAGCTTAATAGCGGGATTACCGTCGGAGCAGTACTTC. V gene TRBV11-2 combines with J gene TRBJ2-7; 8 bases agree with TRBD2. The V gene's germline CDR1 is SGHAT and CDR2 FQNNGV. The CDR3 runs to 15 residues. Trimming cost V 2 bases and J 7 bases; bases outside gene matches: 10.

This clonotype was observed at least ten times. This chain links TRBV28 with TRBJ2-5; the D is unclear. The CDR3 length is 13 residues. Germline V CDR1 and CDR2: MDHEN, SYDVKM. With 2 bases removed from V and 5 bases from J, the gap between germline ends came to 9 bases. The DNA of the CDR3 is TGTGCCAGCAGTTTACAGAACCCTGAGACCCAGTACTTC. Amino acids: CASSLQNPETQYF.

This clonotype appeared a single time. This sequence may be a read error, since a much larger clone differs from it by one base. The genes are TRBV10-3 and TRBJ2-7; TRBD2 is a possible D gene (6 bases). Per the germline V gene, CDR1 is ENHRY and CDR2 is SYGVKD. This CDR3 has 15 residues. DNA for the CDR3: TGTGCCACCCAACAAGCGGGCAATCAGGGCTACGGGCAGTACTTC. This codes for CATQQAGNQGYGQYF.

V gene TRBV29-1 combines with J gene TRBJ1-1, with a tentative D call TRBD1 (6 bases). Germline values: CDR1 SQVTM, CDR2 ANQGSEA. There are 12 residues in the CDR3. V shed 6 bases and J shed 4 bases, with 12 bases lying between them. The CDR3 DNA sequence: TGCAGCGTAGGGGACATAGGCACTGAAGCTTTCTTT. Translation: CSVGDIGTEAFF. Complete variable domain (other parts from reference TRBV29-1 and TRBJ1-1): SAVISQKPSRDICQRGTSLTIQCQVDSQVTMMFWYRQQPGQSLTLIATANQGSEATYESGFVIDKFPISRPNLTFSTLTVSNMSPEDSSIYLCSVGDIGTEAFFGQGTRLTVV.